The 13 T cell receptor beta chains below come from one sample, sequenced in a study of blood T cell repertoires in COVID-19. The repertoire was sequenced with immunoSEQ multiplex PCR; TCRdb's copy has only in-frame clones and lacks some. This sample has about 200,000 clones, with 88% found just once. Sequencing was done on a sample of peripheral blood. The receptors shown here come from a middle-aged man with COVID-19, enrolled during active disease.

CDR3 nucleotides: TGTGCCAGCAGAATCAGTACAACTAATGAAAAACTGTTTTTT. Its translation: CASRISTTNEKLFF. The chain joins TRBV27 to TRBJ1-4; no firm D call. There are 14 residues in the CDR3. V was cut by 6 bases and J by 0 bases, with 8 bases left in between. Germline CDR1 and CDR2: MNHEY and SMNVEV (reference sequence).

This clone came up once. This chain joins TRBV6-5 and TRBJ1-2, with no clear D. Germline V gene data show CDR1 as MNHEY and CDR2 as SVGAGI. This CDR3 is built from 14 residues. V dropped 7 bases and J dropped 0 bases, with 12 bases sitting between them. CDR3 loop: CASTADGTNYGYTF. DNA of the CDR3: TGTGCCAGCACCGCCGACGGGACTAACTATGGCTACACCTTC.

V is TRBV3-1 (or the pseudogene TRBV3-2) and J is TRBJ2-5; 9 bases align to TRBD2. The CDR3 is 15 amino acids. V lost 3 bases to trimming and J lost 4 bases; unmatched junction nucleotides: 6. The germline V gene encodes CDR1 LGHDT and CDR2 YNNKEL (reference sequence). CDR3 DNA: TGTGCCAGCAGCCACGGCGGGGGGGCTGGAGAGACCCAGTACTTC. This codes for CASSHGGGAGETQYF.

The CDR3 nucleotides read TGTGCCAGTAGTAGGGACAGGGTGAGCTCCTACGAGCAGTACTTC. Translating gives CASSRDRVSSYEQYF. This chain joins TRBV19 and TRBJ2-7, with 9 bases fitting TRBD1. Trimming at V came to 4 bases and at J to 0 bases, leaving 4 bases not matched to a gene. The germline V gene encodes CDR1 LNHDA and CDR2 SQIVND (reference sequence). This CDR3 contains 15 residues. Combining the CDR3 with reference TRBV19 and TRBJ2-7 gives the whole variable domain DGGITQSPKYLFRKEGQNVTLSCEQNLNHDAMYWYRQDPGQGLRLIYYSQIVNDFQKGDIAEGYSVSREKKESFPLTVTSAQKNPTAFYLCASSRDRVSSYEQYFGPGTRLTVT.

The chain employs TRBV12-1 and TRBJ1-3; the D segment call TRBD1 is taken from the table without a DNA check. TRBV12-1 is annotated as a pseudogene. The CDR3 runs to 16 residues. In nucleotides, the CDR3 is TGTGCCAGCAGCTTTGGGGACAGGGGGCATTTAAACACCATATATTTT. Amino acids: CASSFGDRGHLNTIYF.

This chain joins TRBV5-1 and TRBJ1-6, with D possibly TRBD1 on 6 matching bases. This CDR3 region has 15 residues. V was clipped by 2 bases and J by 8 bases, with 14 bases between them. Per germline, CDR1 SGHRS and CDR2 YFSETQ. CDR3 protein: CASSLITGRDSPLHF. In nucleotides, the CDR3 is TGCGCCAGCAGCTTAATCACAGGGAGGGATTCACCCCTCCACTTT.

Of note for this clone: The junction departs from germline at one end; a sequencing error may be responsible. Other DNA sequences in the sample encode the same CDR3. The chain uses TRBV3-1 (or the pseudogene TRBV3-2) and TRBJ1-2; D is unresolved. The germline CDR1 and CDR2 sequences are LGHDT and YNNKEL (reference sequence). There are 13 residues in the CDR3. The CDR3 sequence: CASSPSTNYGYTF. The DNA of the CDR3 is TGTGCCAGTAGCCCTTCGACAAACTATGGCTACACCTTC.

The gene calls are TRBV3-1 (or the pseudogene TRBV3-2) and TRBJ1-2; 7 nucleotides line up with TRBD1. This CDR3 comprises 14 residues. Germline V lookup: CDR1 LGHDT, CDR2 YNNKEL (reference sequence). The V and J ends lost 2 bases and 4 bases, in that order; junction bases with no gene match: 4. The CDR3 here is CASSQRGTAYGYTF. In DNA form, the CDR3 reads TGTGCCAGCAGCCAAAGGGGGACAGCCTATGGCTACACCTTC.

This chain uses TRBV11-2 with TRBJ2-5; TRBD2 might be the D (6 bases). This CDR3 has 17 residues. Germline V gene data show CDR1 as SGHAT and CDR2 as FQNNGV. The V end lost 0 bases, the J end lost 2 bases, and 16 bases lay between the germline ends. This chain's CDR3 is CASSLDIRGTQQETQYF. In DNA, the CDR3 is TGTGCCAGCAGCTTAGACATCCGGGGGACTCAGCAAGAGACCCAGTACTTC.

The chain employs TRBV30 and TRBJ1-5; D is possibly TRBD1 (5 bases). The germline gives CDR1 GTSNPN, CDR2 SVGIG (reference sequence). Trimming shortened V by 3 bases and J by 1 base, and 10 bases separated the two germline ends. The CDR3 loop spans 14 amino acids. CDR3 region: CAWRGGTSNQPQHF. As DNA, the CDR3 is TGTGCCTGGAGGGGGGGAACAAGCAATCAGCCCCAGCATTTT.

This clone was observed a single time. The V gene is TRBV6-2 or TRBV6-3, the J gene TRBJ2-1, with 9 bases aligning to TRBD2. V trimming: 4 bases; J trimming: 12 bases; junction bases outside the gene matches: 10. CDR3 length: 14 amino acids. The germline V gene has CDR1 MNHEY and CDR2 SVGEGT. In nucleotides, the CDR3 is TGTGCCAGCAGTTCCCCACCAGCGGGAGGAGGGCAGTTCTTC. It codes for CASSSPPAGGGQFF.

This clone was detected only once. The V call is TRBV3-1 (or the pseudogene TRBV3-2), the J call TRBJ2-5; 12 bases align to TRBD2. V shed 1 base, J shed 4 bases, and the junction held 1 base outside the gene matches. Germline V gene data show CDR1 as LGHDT and CDR2 as YNNKEL (reference sequence). This CDR3 region has 15 residues. The CDR3 here is CASSQGGLAGETQYF. The CDR3 coding sequence is TGTGCCAGCAGCCAAGGGGGACTAGCGGGAGAGACCCAGTACTTC.

The J gene is TRBJ2-3, the V gene TRBV11-2; D is possibly TRBD2 (5 bases). Germline V lookup: CDR1 SGHAT, CDR2 FQNNGV. This CDR3 is 19 amino acids long. V was shortened by 0 bases and J by 5 bases, with 24 bases between the two germline ends. DNA of the CDR3: TGTGCCAGCAGCTTAGAGGGTCGCTGGCGGGCAAACTCTAAAGATACGCAGTATTTT. Its protein is CASSLEGRWRANSKDTQYF.